The 6 T cell receptor beta chains given below trace back to one sample, sequenced in a study of naive and memory T cell subsets. Four PCR rounds used nested alpha and beta constant region primers plus the SP2 primer. TCRdb reprocessed the 5' RACE reads with MiXCR, giving one entry per CDR3 protein. This sample has over 45,000 distinct CDR3 sequences, with around 7.3% found just once. A UMI-containing oligonucleotide was joined by 3' ligation to the TCR cDNA template. These receptors were taken from a female donor in good health.

This clonotype turned up a few times. The rearrangement links TRBV9 to TRBJ2-6; D unresolved. Trimming removed 0 bases at V and 4 bases at J, with 2 bases between. The CDR3 is 13 residues long. Germline V gene lookup returns CDR1 SGDLS and CDR2 YYNGEE. The CDR3, as DNA: TGTGCCAGCAGCGTAGAGGGGGCCAACGTCCTGACTTTC. Amino acids: CASSVEGANVLTF.

This clonotype occurred many times. The chain links TRBV6-5 to TRBJ1-4, with a weak D call TRBD1 (5 bases). The CDR3 has 14 residues. Trimming removed 6 bases at V and 2 bases at J, with 10 bases between. Looked up from germline, CDR1 is MNHEY and CDR2 is SVGAGI. This CDR3 reads CASSSRATNEKLFF. The CDR3 nucleotides read TGTGCCAGCAGCTCCAGGGCCACTAATGAAAAACTGTTTTTT.

This clonotype was seen a single time. This may stem from a read error, because a much larger clone lies one nucleotide away. The V gene is TRBV5-1, the J gene TRBJ1-1; a weak D match, TRBD1 (6 bases). The CDR3 length is 13 residues. CDR1 is SGHRS, CDR2 YFSETQ, per germline. The CDR3 reads CASSRQVNPEAFF. CDR3 sequence (DNA): TGCGCCAGCAGCCGACAGGTGAACCCTGAAGCTTTCTTT.

This clonotype has just a few counts. V is TRBV9 and J is TRBJ1-2; possibly TRBD1 for D (5 bases). Trimming pared 0 bases from V and 4 bases from J, leaving 16 bases between. Looked up from germline, CDR1 is SGDLS and CDR2 is YYNGEE. This CDR3 contains 16 residues. This chain's CDR3 is CASSVGRYRGRYGYTF. The CDR3 DNA is TGTGCCAGCAGCGTAGGGCGTTATAGGGGACGCTATGGCTACACCTTC.

This clonotype was counted ten times or more. The chain combines TRBV6-2 or TRBV6-3 with TRBJ1-5; TRBD1 might be the D (6 bases). The CDR3 contains 14 residues. Germline CDR1 reads MNHEY; CDR2 reads SVGEGT. Trimming left V 5 bases short and J 5 bases short, with 13 bases between. The CDR3 protein is CASSQEQGYQPQHF. CDR3 nucleotide sequence: TGTGCCAGCAGTCAGGAACAGGGTTATCAGCCCCAGCATTTT.

This clonotype has more than one count but fewer than ten. The rearrangement uses TRBV18 and TRBJ1-2; D not resolved. The germline V gene has CDR1 KGHSH and CDR2 LQKENI. This CDR3 spans 16 amino acids. V dropped 1 base and J dropped 0 bases, with 12 bases sitting between them. The CDR3 region is CASSPQVGGTNYGYTF. In nucleotides, the CDR3 is TGTGCCAGCTCACCACAAGTCGGTGGAACTAACTATGGCTACACCTTC.